One and the same sample provided the 19 T cell receptor beta chains below, sequenced in a study of a mutant IDH1 vaccine in newly diagnosed glioma (dated by TCRdb to the early 2020s). Library creation used the immunoSEQ multiplex PCR assay. Imported from immuneACCESS, the table was reduced by TCRdb to in-frame sequences with V and J called. These copies leave out some clones; in studies compared against another copy, an unresolved V gene accounts for under half, and the cause of the remainder is not known. The sample table contains approximately 110,000 clones; only one count was recorded for roughly 90% of them. The top ten clones comprise 0.55% to 0.7% of the sample. No antigen has been assigned to these receptors. The meaning of the sample's time point label: week 11, during vaccination. Each vaccine dose was 300 ug of a 20-mer mutant IDH1 peptide in Montanide, given subcutaneously with topical imiquimod.

The sequencing here drew on PBMCs, taken from a glioma patient whose treatment included an IDH1 peptide vaccine. The receptor source for this set is a woman aged 45-59 years with glioma.

The genes are TRBV27 and TRBJ2-1; 13 bases map to TRBD2. Germline-derived CDR1 and CDR2 are MNHEY and SMNVEV (reference sequence). This CDR3 has 16 amino acids. V dropped 2 bases and J dropped 4; count of bases not matched to a gene: 2. The CDR3 reads CASSLGTSGTYNEQFF. CDR3 coding DNA: TGTGCCAGCAGTTTAGGGACTAGCGGGACTTACAATGAGCAGTTCTTC.

The gene calls are TRBV9 and TRBJ2-2; weak D call: TRBD2 (5 bases). The V gene lost 1 base and the J gene lost 7 bases, with 17 bases spanning the gap. The CDR3 is 16 residues long. Germline values: CDR1 SGDLS, CDR2 YYNGEE. The DNA for the CDR3 is TGTGCCAGCAGCGTAACGAGAGGGCCCGGAGTCGGGGAGCTGTTTTTT. It yields the protein CASSVTRGPGVGELFF.

V is TRBV19 and J is TRBJ2-3; the D is unclear. Looked up from germline, CDR1 is LNHDA and CDR2 is SQIVND (reference sequence). V was clipped by 6 bases and J by 0 bases, with 13 bases between them. This CDR3 spans 15 amino acids. The CDR3 is CASRTRATSTDTQYF. In DNA form, the CDR3 reads TGTGCCAGTAGAACTCGGGCGACCAGCACAGATACGCAGTATTTT.

This clone was observed a few times. The chain joins TRBV6-6 to TRBJ1-2, with D perhaps matching TRBD1 (6 bases). In germline, CDR1 is MNHNY, CDR2 SVGAGI (reference sequence). The V end was cut by 7 bases, the J end by 1 base, with 19 bases between. The CDR3 runs to 16 residues. In DNA, the CDR3 is TGTGCCAGCAACCTCCACGGACAGCATCGTAACTATGGCTACACCTTC. Translated, it gives CASNLHGQHRNYGYTF.

The chain links TRBV4-1 to TRBJ2-1; TRBD1 agrees at 9 bases. V shed 1 base, J shed 6 bases, and the junction held 10 bases outside the gene matches. In germline, CDR1 is MGHRA, CDR2 YSYEKL. CDR3 length equals 17 residues. Here the CDR3 reads CASSQVKGTGRGNEQFF. In nucleotides, the CDR3 is TGCGCCAGCAGCCAAGTTAAGGGGACAGGGAGAGGCAATGAGCAGTTCTTC.

The V gene is TRBV7-9, the J gene TRBJ2-1, with 7 positions matching TRBD2. CDR1 is SEHNR and CDR2 is FQNEAQ in the germline V gene (reference sequence). CDR3 size: 17 residues. V trimming: 2 bases; J trimming: 4 bases; junction bases outside the gene matches: 11. CDR3 DNA: TGTGCCAGCAGCTTAATCCCCCCTAGCGGCCCATACAATGAGCAGTTCTTC. It codes for CASSLIPPSGPYNEQFF.

The rearrangement uses TRBV6-1 and TRBJ2-7; D remains ambiguous. The CDR3 spans 12 residues. CDR1 is MNHNS and CDR2 is SASEGT in the germline V gene. V lost 6 bases, J lost 4 bases, and 10 bases lay in between. CDR3 region: CASSRWEYEQYF. CDR3 DNA: TGTGCCAGCAGCCGATGGGAATACGAGCAGTACTTC.

The chain is built from TRBV7-2 and TRBJ1-2; D unclear. The germline V gene has CDR1 SGHTA and CDR2 FQGNSA. This CDR3 is built from 15 residues. The V and J ends lost 1 base and 4 bases respectively, with 13 bases between them. This CDR3 is CASSLVPAAPYGYTF. The CDR3 region has the DNA TGTGCCAGCAGCTTAGTGCCGGCTGCCCCCTATGGCTACACCTTC.

The chain joins TRBV6-5 to TRBJ1-4; TRBD1 matches at 12 bases. The CDR3 runs 15 residues. Germline V gives CDR1 MNHEY, CDR2 SVGAGI. V lost 5 bases, J lost 10 bases, and 8 bases stayed unmatched. The CDR3 DNA is TGTGCCAGCAGTGGATCGGGGACAGGGGGCCTAAAACTGTTTTTT. Encoded protein: CASSGSGTGGLKLFF.

The chain is built from TRBV13 and TRBJ1-1; 8 bases match TRBD1. The trim removed 5 bases at V and 6 bases at J, leaving 8 bases unmatched. Per the germline V gene, CDR1 is PRHDT and CDR2 is FYEKMQ (reference sequence). The CDR3 contains 14 residues. The CDR3 is CASSPTGVNAEAFF. The DNA for the CDR3 is TGTGCCAGCAGCCCGACAGGGGTTAATGCTGAAGCTTTCTTT.

The chain carries TRBV15 and TRBJ2-7; 9 nucleotides align to TRBD1. The CDR3 loop spans 12 amino acids. The J segment lost 6 bases and the V segment lost 10 bases, leaving 7 bases of the junction unmatched. Germline values: CDR1 LNHNV, CDR2 YYDKDF (reference sequence). Here the CDR3 DNA reads TGTGCCATTTTGGACAGGGGTGGCGAGCAGTACTTC. Translating it yields CAILDRGGEQYF.

The rearrangement uses TRBV29-1 and TRBJ1-2, with a tentative D call TRBD1 (5 bases). Trimming removed 7 bases at V and 2 bases at J, with 20 bases between. There are 15 residues in the CDR3. The V gene's germline CDR1 is SQVTM and CDR2 ANQGSEA. CDR3 in amino acids: CSAWTVGTDNYGYTF. For the CDR3, the DNA is TGCAGCGCCTGGACCGTCGGGACCGACAACTATGGCTACACCTTC.

This sequence joins TRBV29-1 and TRBJ2-1; possible D gene TRBD2, 6 bases. The CDR3 is made up of 15 amino acids. The V end lost 0 bases, the J end lost 4 bases, and 13 bases lay between the germline ends. The V gene's germline CDR1 is SQVTM and CDR2 ANQGSEA. This CDR3 is CSVEERASVYNEQFF. The CDR3, as DNA: TGCAGCGTTGAAGAAAGGGCTAGCGTTTACAATGAGCAGTTCTTC.

This chain uses TRBV25-1 with TRBJ1-3; 9 nucleotides align to TRBD1. This CDR3 has 16 residues. Losses at the gene ends were 6 bases for V and 3 bases for J; bases not matched to a gene: 9. Germline assignment: CDR1 MGHDK and CDR2 SYGVNS. CDR3 coding DNA: TGTGCCAGCAGCGCATTACAGGGGGCCGGTGGAAACACCATATATTTT. Translating it yields CASSALQGAGGNTIYF.

The rearrangement links TRBV7-9 to TRBJ2-1, with 8 nucleotides matching TRBD2. Trimming removed 5 bases from V and 4 bases from J; junction bases left unmatched: 10. Germline V gene lookup returns CDR1 SEHNR and CDR2 FQNEAQ (reference sequence). The CDR3 has 16 residues. The chain's CDR3 is CASSPTGTSRYNEQFF. CDR3 coding DNA: TGTGCCAGCAGCCCGACCGGGACTAGTCGGTACAATGAGCAGTTCTTC.

This chain connects TRBV9 to TRBJ2-1, with 11 bases lining up with TRBD2. Germline V gene data show CDR1 as SGDLS and CDR2 as YYNGEE. The CDR3 runs 16 residues. The junction had 5 bases not matched to a gene; V was cut back by 3 bases and J by 3 bases. This CDR3 reads CASSEIAGGYYNEQFF. The CDR3 DNA reads as TGTGCCAGCAGCGAGATAGCGGGAGGGTACTACAATGAGCAGTTCTTC.

The V gene is TRBV9, the J gene TRBJ2-7; D possibly uses TRBD1 or TRBD2 (5 bases each). The length of the CDR3 is 14 residues. Trimming removed 6 bases at V and 0 bases at J, with 13 bases between. The V gene's germline CDR1 is SGDLS and CDR2 YYNGEE. The CDR3 DNA sequence: TGTGCCAGCACCCCCGGGGCGTCCTCCTACGAGCAGTACTTC. Amino acid sequence: CASTPGASSYEQYF.

V gene TRBV9 combines with J gene TRBJ1-5, with TRBD1 matching over 12 bases. V was pared by 2 bases and J by 11 bases, with 5 bases of the junction left unmatched. Germline CDR1 is SGDLS and CDR2 is YYNGEE. This CDR3 is 14 amino acids long. CDR3 DNA sequence: TGTGCCAGCAGCGTCGGGACAGGGGGCAGGACCCAGCATTTT. Its protein product is CASSVGTGGRTQHF. The entire variable domain, with the rest obtained from reference TRBV9 and TRBJ1-5, is as follows: DSGVTQTPKHLITATGQRVTLRCSPRSGDLSVYWYQQSLDQGLQFLIQYYNGEERAKGNILERFSAQQFPDLHSELNLSSLELGDSALYFCASSVGTGGRTQHFGDGTRLSIL.

This chain links TRBV7-3 with TRBJ2-5, with 14 positions matching TRBD2. V shed 5 bases and J 5 bases; nucleotides not matched to a gene: 4. CDR1 SGHTA and CDR2 FQGTGA come from the germline V gene. This CDR3 contains 15 residues. Written as DNA, the CDR3 is TGTGCCAGCAGCGTAGGGACTAGCGGGAGTGAGACCCAGTACTTC. Translated, it gives CASSVGTSGSETQYF.